The 13 T cell receptor beta chains listed next were all sequenced from one sample in a study of cytomegalovirus exposure and HLA in healthy donors. Vbeta (60) and Jbeta (13) primers were used in the PCR. Libraries were prepared by immunoSEQ multiplex PCR; TCRdb keeps only in-frame clonotypes and omits some of them. The sample lists about 170,000 clones, roughly 77% occurring once. The sequencing input was PBMCs. Source of these receptors: a woman between 18 and 30 years old in good health and CMV-seronegative.

V and J are TRBV29-1 and TRBJ2-5, with 9 bases fitting TRBD1. Trimming removed 8 bases from V and 5 bases from J; junction bases left unmatched: 6. The V gene's germline CDR1 is SQVTM and CDR2 ANQGSEA. CDR3 size: 12 residues. The CDR3 spells CSTGQGRETQYF. The CDR3 coding sequence is TGCAGCACTGGACAGGGGCGGGAGACCCAGTACTTC.

J is TRBJ1-2 and V is TRBV9, with 8 bases that match TRBD1. This CDR3 is built from 15 residues. The junction had 9 bases not matched to a gene; V was cut back by 4 bases and J by 4 bases. CDR1 and CDR2 from the germline V gene are SGDLS and YYNGEE. The CDR3 nucleotides read TGTGCCAGCAGCCCACAGGGGGTTTCGGGCTATGGCTACACCTTC. Its translation is CASSPQGVSGYGYTF.

The chain combines TRBV7-9 with TRBJ2-2; D gene uncertain. V dropped 4 bases and J dropped 10 bases, with 4 bases sitting between them. The CDR3 is 10 residues long. Germline V gene lookup returns CDR1 SEHNR and CDR2 FQNEAQ (reference sequence). The CDR3 DNA sequence: TGTGCCAGCAGCTACACGGAGCTGTTTTTT. Protein product: CASSYTELFF.

The chain has TRBV25-1 and TRBJ2-4, with 7 bases fitting TRBD1. The CDR3 has 16 residues. Germline values: CDR1 MGHDK, CDR2 SYGVNS. The trim removed 4 bases at V and 0 bases at J, leaving 6 bases unmatched. CDR3 sequence (DNA): TGTGCCAGCAGTGTTGAAGGGGGCAGAGCCAAAAACATTCAGTACTTC. The encoded protein is CASSVEGGRAKNIQYF.

This rearrangement joins TRBV4-1 to TRBJ2-5; D is perhaps TRBD1 (6 bases). The germline V gene encodes CDR1 MGHRA and CDR2 YSYEKL. CDR3 length: 13 amino acids. The V gene lost 2 bases and the J gene lost 7 bases, with 11 bases spanning the gap. DNA of the CDR3: TGCGCCAGCAGCCAAACAGGGCTCACGACCCAGTACTTC. Its protein is CASSQTGLTTQYF.

This rearrangement joins TRBV25-1 to TRBJ2-5, with TRBD2 matching 8 bases. This CDR3 has 17 amino acids. CDR1 is MGHDK, CDR2 SYGVNS, per germline. Losses at the gene ends were 3 bases for V and 2 bases for J; bases not matched to a gene: 11. CDR3 DNA: TGTGCCAGCAGTGATGGCGGTCGACTAGCGCAGCAAGAGACCCAGTACTTC. This sequence encodes CASSDGGRLAQQETQYF.

This clone was seen more than once but under ten times. The chain has TRBV18 and TRBJ2-3, with 8 bases matching TRBD1. The V gene end was trimmed by 3 bases and the J gene end by 8 bases; junction bases not matched to a gene: 10. In germline, CDR1 is KGHSH, CDR2 LQKENI. This CDR3 region has 15 residues. CDR3 coding DNA: TGTGCCAGCTCACCGGGGGGACAGGTCCAGGGTACGCAGTATTTT. This encodes CASSPGGQVQGTQYF.

The chain joins TRBV2 to TRBJ1-1; 7 positions agree with TRBD1. V dropped 7 bases and J dropped 3; count of bases not matched to a gene: 8. The CDR3 extends over 14 amino acids. Germline CDR1 reads SNHLY; CDR2 reads FYNNEI. The CDR3: CASIQRQGHTEAFF. The DNA for the CDR3 is TGTGCCAGCATACAAAGACAGGGACACACTGAAGCTTTCTTT.

The chain couples TRBV21-1 to TRBJ2-2; the D segment call TRBD2 is taken from the table without a DNA check. TRBV21-1 is a known pseudogene. The CDR3 sequence is 14 residues long. Here the CDR3 DNA reads TGTGCCAGCGCAAGAGGGTCGAACACCGGGGAGCTGTTTTTT. Its protein is CASARGSNTGELFF.

The chain is built from TRBV12-2 and TRBJ2-1; TRBD2 was called by the table and not checked on the DNA. TRBV12-2 is a pseudogene segment. This CDR3 has 17 amino acids. DNA of the CDR3: TGTGCAAGTCGCTTAGTCCGGGGGGGGACAACCTACAATGAGCAGTTCTTC. It codes for CASRLVRGGTTYNEQFF.

The chain carries TRBV2 and TRBJ1-5; tentatively, D is TRBD1 (6 bases). CDR1 is SNHLY, CDR2 FYNNEI, per germline. Trimming took 3 bases from V and 0 from J, leaving 9 bases between them. The CDR3 is made up of 15 amino acids. The CDR3 sequence: CASSDEGVSNQPQHF. CDR3 nucleotide sequence: TGTGCCAGCAGTGATGAGGGGGTTAGCAATCAGCCCCAGCATTTT. Looking up the rest from reference TRBV2 and TRBJ1-5 gives the full variable domain: EPEVTQTPSHQVTQMGQEVILRCVPISNHLYFYWYRQILGQKVEFLVSFYNNEISEKSEIFDDQFSVERPDGSNFTLKIRSTKLEDSAMYFCASSDEGVSNQPQHFGDGTRLSIL.

The CDR3 sequence is CASSIQSGGRIETQYF. The CDR3, as DNA: TGTGCCAGTAGTATACAATCGGGGGGGCGAATAGAGACCCAGTACTTC. This chain uses TRBV19 with TRBJ2-5; the match to TRBD2 covers 8 bases. Germline CDR1 is LNHDA and CDR2 is SQIVND (reference sequence). The CDR3 totals 16 residues. V dropped 2 bases and J dropped 4; count of bases not matched to a gene: 9.

The chain links TRBV7-3 to TRBJ2-3, with 9 bases matching TRBD2. This CDR3 is 16 amino acids long. The germline gives CDR1 SGHTA, CDR2 FQGTGA. After removal of 0 bases from V and 5 bases from J, the junction contained 6 bases not matched to a gene. The chain's CDR3 is CASSLTYSGGGDTQYF. The CDR3 region has the DNA TGTGCCAGCAGCTTAACGTATAGCGGGGGTGGAGATACGCAGTATTTT.